The rows below give T cell receptor beta chains drawn from one sample of a study of graft-versus-host responses after intestinal transplantation. TCRdb's table, derived via immunoSEQ multiplex PCR, lists solely in-frame clones and lacks some. The repertoire holds 20,000 to 25,000 clones, with about 55% as singletons. The starting material was alloreactive CD4+ T cells from a mixed lymphocyte reaction culture, obtained before intestinal transplant. All receptors come from a human patient who received an intestinal transplant. CDR3s include the opening cysteine and the closing phenylalanine or tryptophan. Fields, in order: D gene, clone size, CDR3 length, J gene, V gene, CDR3 DNA, CDR3 protein. The D gene is left open where the match is weak. Size is omitted from some rows. Given values are once, few, many or a class for expanded clones.

D: TRBD1
size: NA
length: 15
J: TRBJ1-2
V: TRBV2
DNA: TGTGCCAGCAGTGAAGCAAGGGACAGGGGGCAAGGCTACACCTTC
CDR3: CASSEARDRGQGYTF

D: TRBD2
size: NA
length: 16
J: TRBJ2-1
V: TRBV9
DNA: TGTGCCAGCAGCGCATTCCCGGGACTAGCGGGGGGTGAGCAGTTCTTC
CDR3: CASSAFPGLAGGEQFF

D: TRBD1
size: NA
length: 14
J: TRBJ2-7
V: TRBV19
DNA: TGTGCCAGTAGTATGCGGTGGACAGGCTACGAGCAGTACTTC
CDR3: CASSMRWTGYEQYF

D: NA
size: NA
length: 12
J: TRBJ2-7
V: TRBV6-5
DNA: TGTGCCAGCAGAAACTTCACCTACGAGCAGTACTTC
CDR3: CASRNFTYEQYF

D: TRBD1
size: NA
length: 14
J: TRBJ2-1
V: TRBV29-1
DNA: TGCAGCGTACGGGCCAGGGGGATTTACAATGAGCAGTTCTTC
CDR3: CSVRARGIYNEQFF

D: NA
size: NA
length: 16
J: TRBJ1-6
V: TRBV5-1
DNA: TGCGCCAGCAGCTTGGGGCTGACAGTCGATAATTCACCCCTCCACTTT
CDR3: CASSLGLTVDNSPLHF

D: NA
size: NA
length: 14
J: TRBJ2-5
V: TRBV7-2
DNA: TGTGCCAGCAGGCCGACAGGAGTTTTGGAGACCCAGTACTTC
CDR3: CASRPTGVLETQYF

D: NA
size: NA
length: 18
J: TRBJ1-6
V: TRBV7-8
DNA: TGTGCCAGCAGCTTAGGGTTATCGAGAAGCTCCTATAATTCACCCCTCCACTTT
CDR3: CASSLGLSRSSYNSPLHF

D: TRBD1
size: NA
length: 13
J: TRBJ1-5
V: TRBV19
DNA: TGTGCCAGTAGGGACAGGGGCAATCAGCCCCAGCATTTT
CDR3: CASRDRGNQPQHF

D: NA
size: NA
length: 17
J: TRBJ1-1
V: TRBV7-2
DNA: TGTGCCAGCAGCTTAGTTTTCAGGAGGAGGATGAACACTGAAGCTTTCTTT
CDR3: CASSLVFRRRMNTEAFF

D: NA
size: few
length: 14
J: TRBJ2-5
V: TRBV6-5
DNA: TGTGCCAGCAGTTACTCGTGGGGGCGAGAGACCCAGTACTTC
CDR3: CASSYSWGRETQYF

D: NA
size: NA
length: 16
J: TRBJ2-3
V: TRBV5-1
DNA: TGCGCCAGCAGCTTGGAGGCTATGGGCAGCACAGATACGCAGTATTTT
CDR3: CASSLEAMGSTDTQYF

D: NA
size: NA
length: 15
J: TRBJ1-4
V: TRBV28
DNA: TGTGCCAGCAGCCTGGGGGGGACAACTAATGAAAAACTGTTTTTT
CDR3: CASSLGGTTNEKLFF

D: NA
size: NA
length: 14
J: TRBJ1-5
V: TRBV7-9
DNA: TGTGCCAGCAGCCGCCGGGACACCAATCAGCCCCAGCATTTT
CDR3: CASSRRDTNQPQHF

D: NA
size: once
length: 15
J: TRBJ1-1
V: TRBV18
DNA: TGTGCCAGCTCACGGATGGGGGGTATGAACACTGAAGCTTTCTTT
CDR3: CASSRMGGMNTEAFF

D: NA
size: NA
length: 12
J: TRBJ1-2
V: TRBV5-5
DNA: TGTGCCAGCAGCTTGTTAGGGGTAGGCTACACCTTC
CDR3: CASSLLGVGYTF

D: NA
size: NA
length: 14
J: TRBJ1-6
V: TRBV2
DNA: TGTGCCAGCAGTGTCATCTCACTTAATTCACCCCTCCACTTT
CDR3: CASSVISLNSPLHF

D: NA
size: NA
length: 13
J: TRBJ1-2
V: TRBV2
DNA: TGTGCCAGCAGTAGGGAGGCTAACTATGGCTACACCTTC
CDR3: CASSREANYGYTF

D: NA
size: few
length: 17
J: TRBJ1-4
V: TRBV19
DNA: TGTGCCAGTAGTATAGAAGGAGTGGGGGCGCTCGGTGAAAAACTGTTTTTT
CDR3: CASSIEGVGALGEKLFF

D: NA
size: few
length: 14
J: TRBJ2-7
V: TRBV30
DNA: TGTGCCTGGAGTAGAGAAACAGGGTTTGGCGAGCAGTACTTC
CDR3: CAWSRETGFGEQYF

D: NA
size: NA
length: 15
J: TRBJ2-3
V: TRBV6-1
DNA: TGTGCCAGCAGACCAACAGCGGATGTCACAGATACGCAGTATTTT
CDR3: CASRPTADVTDTQYF

D: NA
size: NA
length: 13
J: TRBJ2-4
V: TRBV30
DNA: TGTGCCTGGAGTATACAGGAAAGGGGTATTCAGTACTTC
CDR3: CAWSIQERGIQYF